This TCR beta chain originates from a study of blood T cell repertoires in COVID-19. About the study: PBMCs, B-cell-depleted T cells, or T cells provided the cDNA or gDNA that made up the material.

This CDR3 region has 15 residues. V shed 4 bases and J 5 bases; nucleotides not matched to a gene: 10. Per germline, CDR1 SGHVS and CDR2 FNYEAQ. Per the study methods: Amplification with reference gene primers provided the estimates of nucleated cell counts. Clones were read by immunoSEQ multiplex PCR, and TCRdb kept only the in-frame ones, dropping some. Clone size and V and J calls were adopted from that table, with D and trimming inferred from the DNA. The sample yields 240,000 or so clones, about 90% seen once. The specimen was peripheral blood. This receptor was obtained from a man aged 60 to 69 with acute or convalescent COVID-19. The chain recombines TRBV7-6 with TRBJ1-1; 7 bases are a match to TRBD1. This chain's CDR3 is CASSSQGGGRTEAFF. The CDR3 DNA sequence: TGTGCCAGCAGCTCGCAAGGAGGGGGCAGGACTGAAGCTTTCTTT. Looking up the rest from reference TRBV7-6 and TRBJ1-1 gives the full variable domain: GAGVSQSPRYKVTKRGQDVALRCDPISGHVSLYWYRQALGQGPEFLTYFNYEAQQDKSGLPNDRFSAERPEGSISTLTIQRTEQRDSAMYRCASSSQGGGRTEAFFGQGTRLTVV.